The 5 T cell receptor beta chains below all came from one sample that was sequenced in a study of PD-1 blockade in classical Hodgkin lymphoma. Profiling relied on immunoSEQ multiplex PCR, and the TCRdb table lists in-frame clones only, not all of them. The sample lists 90,000 to 100,000 clones, around 80% occurring once. The sample's time point: cycle 4 day 1 (C4D1), after six to seven weeks of nivolumab. After autologous stem cell transplantation all patients relapsed, and prior brentuximab vedotin exposure differed between cohorts. Sequencing was performed on peripheral blood mononuclear cells (PBMCs), taken before the fourth cycle of nivolumab. The receptors here all came from a human donor with classical Hodgkin lymphoma.

The V call is TRBV7-2, the J call TRBJ2-1; 7 nucleotides agree with TRBD2. This CDR3 spans 15 amino acids. CDR1 is SGHTA, CDR2 FQGNSA, per germline. V trimming: 2 bases; J trimming: 1 base; junction bases outside the gene matches: 2. This CDR3 reads CASSLQGGSYNEQFF. The CDR3 nucleotides are TGTGCCAGCAGCTTACAGGGAGGGTCCTACAATGAGCAGTTCTTC.

The chain carries TRBV7-2 and TRBJ1-1; TRBD1 is a possible D gene (5 bases). V lost 5 bases, J lost 6 bases, and 16 bases lay in between. The CDR3 runs 14 residues. In germline, CDR1 is SGHTA, CDR2 FQGNSA. The CDR3 nucleotides are TGTGCCAGCAGCCTGCAGAGCGGGGCTGCTGAAGCTTTCTTT. Encoded protein: CASSLQSGAAEAFF.

The rearrangement joins TRBV19 to TRBJ1-5; 9 bases match TRBD1. The CDR3 contains 14 residues. Germline V gene sequence: CDR1 LNHDA, CDR2 SQIVND (reference sequence). The V and J ends lost 5 bases and 6 bases, in that order; junction bases with no gene match: 5. CDR3 nucleotides: TGTGCCAGTAGTCTTGACAGGGGGTTTCAGCCCCAGCATTTT. This codes for CASSLDRGFQPQHF.

This clone was seen a single time. The chain is built from TRBV18 and TRBJ1-2; 7 bases match TRBD1. Germline trimming cut 3 bases from V and 3 bases from J; bases unmatched to any gene: 4. The CDR3 sequence is 14 residues long. Germline CDR1 is KGHSH and CDR2 is LQKENI. CDR3 loop: CASSPRQGDYGYTF. In DNA form, the CDR3 reads TGTGCCAGCTCACCTCGACAGGGCGACTATGGCTACACCTTC. Full variable domain (missing parts from reference TRBV18 and TRBJ1-2): NAGVMQNPRHLVRRRGQEARLRCSPMKGHSHVYWYRQLPEEGLKFMVYLQKENIIDESGMPKERFSAEFPKEGPSILRIQQVVRGDSAAYFCASSPRQGDYGYTFGSGTRLTVV.

J is TRBJ2-4 and V is TRBV9; D is unresolved. Per the germline V gene, CDR1 is SGDLS and CDR2 is YYNGEE. This CDR3 comprises 15 residues. V was clipped by 3 bases and J by 3 bases, with 13 bases between them. The CDR3 DNA follows: TGTGCCAGCAGCGGGGGTTTGGGCTACAAAAACATTCAGTACTTC. It specifies CASSGGLGYKNIQYF.